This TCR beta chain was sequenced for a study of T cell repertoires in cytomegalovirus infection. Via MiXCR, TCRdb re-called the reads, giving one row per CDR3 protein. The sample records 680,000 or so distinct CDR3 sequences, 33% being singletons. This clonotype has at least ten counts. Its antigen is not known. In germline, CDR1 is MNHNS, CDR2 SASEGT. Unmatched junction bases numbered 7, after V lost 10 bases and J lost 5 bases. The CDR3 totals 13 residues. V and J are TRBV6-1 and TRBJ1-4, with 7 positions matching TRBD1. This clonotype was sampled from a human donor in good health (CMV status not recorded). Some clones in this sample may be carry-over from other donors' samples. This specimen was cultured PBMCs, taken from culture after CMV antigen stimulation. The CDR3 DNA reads TGTGCCACCCACAGGGGCATCAATGAAAAACTGTTTTTT. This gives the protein CATHRGINEKLFF.